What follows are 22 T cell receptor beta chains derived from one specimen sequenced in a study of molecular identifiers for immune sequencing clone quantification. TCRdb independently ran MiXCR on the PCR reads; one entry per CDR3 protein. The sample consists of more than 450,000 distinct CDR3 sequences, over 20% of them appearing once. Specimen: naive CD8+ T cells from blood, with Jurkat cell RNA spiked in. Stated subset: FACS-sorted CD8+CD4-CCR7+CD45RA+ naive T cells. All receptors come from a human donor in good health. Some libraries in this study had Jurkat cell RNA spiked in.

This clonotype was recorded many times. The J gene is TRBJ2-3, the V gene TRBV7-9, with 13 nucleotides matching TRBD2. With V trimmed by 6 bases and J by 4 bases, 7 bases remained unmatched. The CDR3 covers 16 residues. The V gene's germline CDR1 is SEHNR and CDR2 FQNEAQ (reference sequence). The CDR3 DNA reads TGTGCCAGCAGTCTCCGGACTAGCGGGGGTGCAGATACGCAGTATTTT. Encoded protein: CASSLRTSGGADTQYF.

CDR3 DNA sequence: TGTGCCAGCAGCTGGACAGCTAATGCAACTAATGAAAAACTGTTTTTT. Translation gives CASSWTANATNEKLFF. The J gene is TRBJ1-4, the V gene TRBV6-2 or TRBV6-3; D perhaps matches TRBD1 (6 bases). The CDR3 consists of 16 residues. Germline lookup yields CDR1 MNHEY and CDR2 SVGEGT. The V end lost 6 bases, the J end lost 0 bases, and 14 bases lay between the germline ends.

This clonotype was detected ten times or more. CDR3 in amino acids: CASSYSGRPQETQYF. CDR3 sequence (DNA): TGCGCCAGCAGCTATAGCGGGAGACCTCAAGAGACCCAGTACTTC. V is TRBV5-1 and J is TRBJ2-5, with 9 bases lining up with TRBD2. CDR3 length: 15 amino acids. Trimming at V came to 3 bases and at J to 2 bases, leaving 5 bases not matched to a gene. From germline, CDR1 is SGHRS and CDR2 YFSETQ.

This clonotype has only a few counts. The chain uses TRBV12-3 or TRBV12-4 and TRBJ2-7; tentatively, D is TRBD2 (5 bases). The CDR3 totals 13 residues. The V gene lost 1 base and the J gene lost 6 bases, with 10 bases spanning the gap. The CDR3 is CASSLEGSVEQYF. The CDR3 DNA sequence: TGTGCCAGCAGTTTAGAGGGTAGCGTCGAGCAGTACTTC.

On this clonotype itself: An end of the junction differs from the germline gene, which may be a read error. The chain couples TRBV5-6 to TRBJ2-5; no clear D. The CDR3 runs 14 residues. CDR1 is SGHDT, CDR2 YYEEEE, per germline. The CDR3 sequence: CASGLSNGAETQYF. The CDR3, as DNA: TGTGCCAGCGGCTTGAGTAACGGTGCAGAGACCCAGTACTTC. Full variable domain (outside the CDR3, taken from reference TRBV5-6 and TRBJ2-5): DAGVTQSPTHLIKTRGQQVTLRCSPKSGHDTVSWYQQALGQGPQFIFQYYEEEERQRGNFPDRFSGHQFPNYSSELNVNALLLGDSALYLCASGLSNGAETQYFGPGTRLLVL.

The CDR3 loop is CASSGRTGRAGTDTQYF. The CDR3 DNA sequence: TGTGCCAGCAGCGGTAGGACAGGACGCGCCGGCACAGATACGCAGTATTTT. This chain uses TRBV9 with TRBJ2-3, with TRBD1 matching 7 bases. With V trimmed by 3 bases and J by 1 base, 11 bases remained unmatched. Germline CDR1 is SGDLS and CDR2 is YYNGEE. CDR3 size: 17 residues.

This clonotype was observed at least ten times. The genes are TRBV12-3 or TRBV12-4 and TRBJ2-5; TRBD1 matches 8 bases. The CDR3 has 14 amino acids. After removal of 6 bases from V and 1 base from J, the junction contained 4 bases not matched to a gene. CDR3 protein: CASRFDRGQETQYF. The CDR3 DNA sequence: TGTGCCAGCAGGTTCGACAGGGGCCAAGAGACCCAGTACTTC.

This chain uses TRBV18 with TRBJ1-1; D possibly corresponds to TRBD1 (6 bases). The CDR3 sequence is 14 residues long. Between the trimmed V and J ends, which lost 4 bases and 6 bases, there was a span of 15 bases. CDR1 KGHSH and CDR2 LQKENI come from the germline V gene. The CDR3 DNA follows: TGTGCCAGCTCACAGACCAAAAGGGGGGCTGAAGCTTTCTTT. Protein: CASSQTKRGAEAFF.

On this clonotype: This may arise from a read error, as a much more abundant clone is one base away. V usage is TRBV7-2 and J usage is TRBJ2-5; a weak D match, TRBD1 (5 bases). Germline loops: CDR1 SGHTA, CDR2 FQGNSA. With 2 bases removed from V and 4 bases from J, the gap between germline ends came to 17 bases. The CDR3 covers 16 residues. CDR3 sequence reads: CASSLPRQPPGETQYF. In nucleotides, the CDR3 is TGTGCCAGCAGCTTACCGAGACAGCCACCCGGAGAGACCCAGTACTTC.

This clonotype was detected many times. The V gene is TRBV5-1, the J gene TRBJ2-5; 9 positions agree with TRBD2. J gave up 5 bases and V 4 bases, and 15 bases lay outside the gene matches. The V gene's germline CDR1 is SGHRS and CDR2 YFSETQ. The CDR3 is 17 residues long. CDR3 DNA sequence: TGCGCCAGCAGCGCATTCACGACTAGCGGAGAGGGGGAGACCCAGTACTTC. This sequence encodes CASSAFTTSGEGETQYF. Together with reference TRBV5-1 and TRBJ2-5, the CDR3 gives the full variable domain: KAGVTQTPRYLIKTRGQQVTLSCSPISGHRSVSWYQQTPGQGLQFLFEYFSETQRNKGNFPGRFSGRQFSNSRSEMNVSTLELGDSALYLCASSAFTTSGEGETQYFGPGTRLLVL.

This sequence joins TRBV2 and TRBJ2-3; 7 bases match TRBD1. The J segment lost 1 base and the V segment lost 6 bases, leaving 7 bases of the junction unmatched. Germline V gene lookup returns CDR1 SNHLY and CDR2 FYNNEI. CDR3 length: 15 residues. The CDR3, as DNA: TGTGCCAGCAGACTTACAGGGGTCGGCACAGATACGCAGTATTTT. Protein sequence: CASRLTGVGTDTQYF.

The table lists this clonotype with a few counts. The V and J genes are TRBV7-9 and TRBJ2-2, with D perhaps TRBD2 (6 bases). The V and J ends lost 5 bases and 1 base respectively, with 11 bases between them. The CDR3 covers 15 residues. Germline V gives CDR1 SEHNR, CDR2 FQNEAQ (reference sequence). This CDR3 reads CASSRMRGNTGELFF. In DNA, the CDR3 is TGTGCCAGCAGCCGGATGCGGGGGAACACCGGGGAGCTGTTTTTT.

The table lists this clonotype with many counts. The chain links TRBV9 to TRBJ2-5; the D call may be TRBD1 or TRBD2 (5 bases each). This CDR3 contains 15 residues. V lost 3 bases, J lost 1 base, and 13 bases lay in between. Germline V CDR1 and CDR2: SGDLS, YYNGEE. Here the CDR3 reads CASSESPGTQETQYF. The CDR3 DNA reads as TGTGCCAGCAGCGAGAGCCCCGGGACCCAAGAGACCCAGTACTTC.

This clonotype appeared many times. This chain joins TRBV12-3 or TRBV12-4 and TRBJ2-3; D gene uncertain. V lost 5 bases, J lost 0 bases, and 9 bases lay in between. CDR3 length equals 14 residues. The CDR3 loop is CASSARGSTDTQYF. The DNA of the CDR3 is TGTGCCAGCAGTGCACGCGGTAGCACAGATACGCAGTATTTT.

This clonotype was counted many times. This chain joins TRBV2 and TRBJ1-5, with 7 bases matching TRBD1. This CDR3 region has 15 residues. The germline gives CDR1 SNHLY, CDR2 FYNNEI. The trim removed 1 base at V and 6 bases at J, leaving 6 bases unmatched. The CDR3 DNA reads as TGTGCCAGCAGTGAAGGACAGGGTAACCCTCAGCCCCAGCATTTT. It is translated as CASSEGQGNPQPQHF.

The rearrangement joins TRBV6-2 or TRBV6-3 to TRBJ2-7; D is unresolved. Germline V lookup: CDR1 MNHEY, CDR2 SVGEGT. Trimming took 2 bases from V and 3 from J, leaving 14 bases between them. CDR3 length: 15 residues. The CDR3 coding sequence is TGTGCCAGCAGTTACACTTTTCAGCCGAACTACGAGCAGTACTTC. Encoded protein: CASSYTFQPNYEQYF.

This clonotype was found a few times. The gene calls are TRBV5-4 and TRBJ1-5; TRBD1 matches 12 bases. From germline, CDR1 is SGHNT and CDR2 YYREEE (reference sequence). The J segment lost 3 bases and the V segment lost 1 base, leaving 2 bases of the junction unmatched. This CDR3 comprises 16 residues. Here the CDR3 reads CASSLWGQGANQPQHF. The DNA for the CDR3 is TGTGCCAGCAGCTTGTGGGGACAGGGGGCCAATCAGCCCCAGCATTTT.

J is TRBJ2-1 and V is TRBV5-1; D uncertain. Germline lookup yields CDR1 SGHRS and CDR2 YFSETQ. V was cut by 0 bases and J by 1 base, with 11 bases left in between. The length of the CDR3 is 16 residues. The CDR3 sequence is CASSLAPRVSYNEQFF. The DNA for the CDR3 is TGCGCCAGCAGCTTGGCCCCCCGAGTTTCCTACAATGAGCAGTTCTTC.

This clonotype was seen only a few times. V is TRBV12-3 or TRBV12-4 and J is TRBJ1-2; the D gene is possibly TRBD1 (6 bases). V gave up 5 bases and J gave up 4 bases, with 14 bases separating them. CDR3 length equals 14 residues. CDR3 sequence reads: CASSPPTGLYGYTF. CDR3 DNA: TGTGCCAGCAGTCCACCAACAGGGCTCTATGGCTACACCTTC.

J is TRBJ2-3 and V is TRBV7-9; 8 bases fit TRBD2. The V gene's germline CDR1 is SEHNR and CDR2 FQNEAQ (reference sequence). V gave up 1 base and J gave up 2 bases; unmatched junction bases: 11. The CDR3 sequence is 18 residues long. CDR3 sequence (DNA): TGTGCCAGCAGCTTAGATCGCGGAGCGGGGGCACTCACAGATACGCAGTATTTT. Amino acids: CASSLDRGAGALTDTQYF. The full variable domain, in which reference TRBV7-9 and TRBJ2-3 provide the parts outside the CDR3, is DTGVSQNPRHKITKRGQNVTFRCDPISEHNRLYWYRQTLGQGPEFLTYFQNEAQLEKSRLLSDRFSAERPKGSFSTLEIQRTEQGDSAMYLCASSLDRGAGALTDTQYFGPGTRLTVL.

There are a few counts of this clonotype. CDR3: CASSLGGAGAVYEQYF. CDR3 DNA: TGTGCCAGCAGTTTAGGGGGGGCGGGAGCGGTCTACGAGCAGTACTTC. The chain links TRBV12-3 or TRBV12-4 to TRBJ2-7; D possibly corresponds to TRBD2 (7 bases). The CDR3 extends over 16 amino acids. V lost 1 base, J lost 3 bases, and 16 bases lay in between.

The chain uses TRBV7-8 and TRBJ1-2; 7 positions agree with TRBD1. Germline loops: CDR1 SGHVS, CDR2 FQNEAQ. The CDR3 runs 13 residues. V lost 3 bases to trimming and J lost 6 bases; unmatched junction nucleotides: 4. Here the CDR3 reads CASSLGTVNGYTF. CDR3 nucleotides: TGTGCCAGCAGCTTGGGGACAGTTAATGGCTACACCTTC. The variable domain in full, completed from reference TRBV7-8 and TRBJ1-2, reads GAGVSQSPRYKVAKRGQDVALRCDPISGHVSLFWYQQALGQGPEFLTYFQNEAQLDKSGLPSDRFFAERPEGSVSTLKIQRTQQEDSAVYLCASSLGTVNGYTFGSGTRLTVV.